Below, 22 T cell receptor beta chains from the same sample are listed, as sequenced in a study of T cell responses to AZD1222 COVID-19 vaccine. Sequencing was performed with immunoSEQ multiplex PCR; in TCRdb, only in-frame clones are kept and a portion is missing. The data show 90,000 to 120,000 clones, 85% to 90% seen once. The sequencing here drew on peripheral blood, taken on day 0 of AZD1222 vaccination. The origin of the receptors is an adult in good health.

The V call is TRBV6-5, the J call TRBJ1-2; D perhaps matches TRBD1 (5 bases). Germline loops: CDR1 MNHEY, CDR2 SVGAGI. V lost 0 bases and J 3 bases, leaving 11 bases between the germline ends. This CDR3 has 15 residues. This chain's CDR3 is CASSYSSRGDYGYTF. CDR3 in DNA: TGTGCCAGCAGTTACTCGAGTAGGGGAGACTATGGCTACACCTTC.

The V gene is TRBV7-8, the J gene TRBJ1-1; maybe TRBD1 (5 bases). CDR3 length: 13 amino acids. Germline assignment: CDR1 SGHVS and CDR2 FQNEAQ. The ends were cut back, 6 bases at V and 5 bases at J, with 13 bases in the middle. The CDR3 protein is CASRDGGTTEAFF. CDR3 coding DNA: TGTGCCAGCAGGGACGGGGGAACAACTGAAGCTTTCTTT.

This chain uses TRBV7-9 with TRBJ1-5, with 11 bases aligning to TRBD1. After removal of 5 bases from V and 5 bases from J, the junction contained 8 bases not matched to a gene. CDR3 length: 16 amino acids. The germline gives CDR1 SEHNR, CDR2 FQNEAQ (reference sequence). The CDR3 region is CASSPIGQGAHQPQHF. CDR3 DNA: TGTGCCAGCAGCCCCATCGGACAGGGGGCGCATCAGCCCCAGCATTTT. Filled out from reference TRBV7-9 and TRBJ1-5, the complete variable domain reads DTGVSQNPRHKITKRGQNVTFRCDPISEHNRLYWYRQTLGQGPEFLTYFQNEAQLEKSRLLSDRFSAERPKGSFSTLEIQRTEQGDSAMYLCASSPIGQGAHQPQHFGDGTRLSIL.

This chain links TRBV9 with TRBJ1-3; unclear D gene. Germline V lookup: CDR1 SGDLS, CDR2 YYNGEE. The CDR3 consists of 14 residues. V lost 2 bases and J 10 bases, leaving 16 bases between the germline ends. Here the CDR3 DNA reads TGTGCCAGCAGCGTCAGACCTCTCCTCGGAACCATATATTTT. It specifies CASSVRPLLGTIYF.

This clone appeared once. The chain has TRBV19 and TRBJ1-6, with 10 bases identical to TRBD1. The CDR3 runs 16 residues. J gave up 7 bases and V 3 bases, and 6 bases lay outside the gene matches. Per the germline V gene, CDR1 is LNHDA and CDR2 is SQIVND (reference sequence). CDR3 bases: TGTGCCAGTAGTATGGGGGACAGGGGCTGGAATTCACCCCTCCACTTT. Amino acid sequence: CASSMGDRGWNSPLHF.

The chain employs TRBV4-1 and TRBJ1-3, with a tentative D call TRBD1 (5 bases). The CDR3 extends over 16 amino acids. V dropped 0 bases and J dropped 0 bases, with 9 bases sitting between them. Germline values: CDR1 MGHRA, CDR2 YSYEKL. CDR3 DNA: TGCGCCAGCAGCCAAGAGAGGGGAAGCTCTGGAAACACCATATATTTT. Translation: CASSQERGSSGNTIYF.

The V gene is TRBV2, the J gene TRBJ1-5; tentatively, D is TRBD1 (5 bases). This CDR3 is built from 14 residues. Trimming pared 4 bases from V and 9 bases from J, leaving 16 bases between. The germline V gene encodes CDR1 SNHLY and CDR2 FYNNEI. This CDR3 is CASSGPTGGTPQHF. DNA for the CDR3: TGTGCCAGCAGTGGACCTACAGGAGGTACGCCCCAGCATTTT.

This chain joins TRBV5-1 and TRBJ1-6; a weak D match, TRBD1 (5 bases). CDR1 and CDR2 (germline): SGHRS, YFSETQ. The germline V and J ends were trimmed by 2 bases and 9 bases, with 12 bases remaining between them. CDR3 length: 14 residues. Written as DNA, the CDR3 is TGCGCCAGCAGCTTCGGGGCAGCGAGTTCACCCCTCCACTTT. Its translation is CASSFGAASSPLHF. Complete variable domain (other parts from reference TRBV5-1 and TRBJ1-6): KAGVTQTPRYLIKTRGQQVTLSCSPISGHRSVSWYQQTPGQGLQFLFEYFSETQRNKGNFPGRFSGRQFSNSRSEMNVSTLELGDSALYLCASSFGAASSPLHFGNGTRLTVT.

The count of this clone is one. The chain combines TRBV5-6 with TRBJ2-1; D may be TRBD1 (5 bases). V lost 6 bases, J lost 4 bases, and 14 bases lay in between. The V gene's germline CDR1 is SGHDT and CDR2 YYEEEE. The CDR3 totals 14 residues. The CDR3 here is CASTQGLGYNEQFF. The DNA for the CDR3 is TGTGCCAGCACCCAGGGCCTCGGGTACAATGAGCAGTTCTTC.

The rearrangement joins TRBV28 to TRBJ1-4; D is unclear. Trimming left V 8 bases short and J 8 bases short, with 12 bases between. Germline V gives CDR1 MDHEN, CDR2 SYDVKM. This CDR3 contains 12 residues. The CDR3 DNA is TGTGCCAGCGGACGAGTAGGGGAAAAACTGTTTTTT. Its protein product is CASGRVGEKLFF.

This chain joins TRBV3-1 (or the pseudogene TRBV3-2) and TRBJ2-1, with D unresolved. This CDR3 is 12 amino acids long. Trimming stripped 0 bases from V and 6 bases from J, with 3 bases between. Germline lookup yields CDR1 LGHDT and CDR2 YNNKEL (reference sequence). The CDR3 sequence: CASSQDGNEQFF. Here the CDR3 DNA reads TGTGCCAGCAGCCAAGATGGCAATGAGCAGTTCTTC.

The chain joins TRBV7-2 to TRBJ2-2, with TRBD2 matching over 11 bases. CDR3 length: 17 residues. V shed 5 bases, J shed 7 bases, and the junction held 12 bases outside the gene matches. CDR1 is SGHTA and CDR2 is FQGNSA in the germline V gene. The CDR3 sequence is CASSRAIAGGNVGELFF. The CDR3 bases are TGTGCCAGCAGCCGTGCGATAGCGGGGGGGAATGTCGGGGAGCTGTTTTTT.

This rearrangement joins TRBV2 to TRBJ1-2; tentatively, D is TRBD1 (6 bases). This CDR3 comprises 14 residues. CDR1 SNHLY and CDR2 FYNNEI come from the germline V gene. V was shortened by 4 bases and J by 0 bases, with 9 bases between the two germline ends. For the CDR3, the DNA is TGTGCCAGCAGTGGTGACAGGACTAACTATGGCTACACCTTC. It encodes CASSGDRTNYGYTF.

The CDR3 DNA sequence: TGTGCCAGCATCAATTATGCTGGGGGTTCCTACAATGAGCAGTTCTTC. It is translated as CASINYAGGSYNEQFF. The chain recombines TRBV7-9 with TRBJ2-1; D is possibly TRBD1 or TRBD2 (5 bases each). The CDR3 is 16 residues long. In germline, CDR1 is SEHNR, CDR2 FQNEAQ (reference sequence). Trimming took 7 bases from V and 1 from J, leaving 17 bases between them.

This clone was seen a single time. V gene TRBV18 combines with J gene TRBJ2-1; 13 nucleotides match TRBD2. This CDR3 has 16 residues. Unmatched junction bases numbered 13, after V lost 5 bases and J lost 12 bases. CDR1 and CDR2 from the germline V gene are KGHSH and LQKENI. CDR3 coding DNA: TGTGCCAGCTCATCATTGACTAGCGGGGGGTACCAAGGGCAGTTCTTC. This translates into CASSSLTSGGYQGQFF. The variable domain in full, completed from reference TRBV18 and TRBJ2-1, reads NAGVMQNPRHLVRRRGQEARLRCSPMKGHSHVYWYRQLPEEGLKFMVYLQKENIIDESGMPKERFSAEFPKEGPSILRIQQVVRGDSAAYFCASSSLTSGGYQGQFFGPGTRLTVL.

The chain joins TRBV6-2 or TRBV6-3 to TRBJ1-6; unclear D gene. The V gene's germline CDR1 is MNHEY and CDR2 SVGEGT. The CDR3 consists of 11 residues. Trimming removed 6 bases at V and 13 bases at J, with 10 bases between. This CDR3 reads CASSLRGPLHF. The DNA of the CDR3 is TGTGCCAGCAGCCTCCGAGGTCCCCTCCACTTT.

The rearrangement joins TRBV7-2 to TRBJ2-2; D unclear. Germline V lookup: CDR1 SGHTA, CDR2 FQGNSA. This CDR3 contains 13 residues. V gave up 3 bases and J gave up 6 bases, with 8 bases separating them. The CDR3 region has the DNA TGTGCCAGCAGCTTCGATTTTCCCGGGGAGCTGTTTTTT. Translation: CASSFDFPGELFF.

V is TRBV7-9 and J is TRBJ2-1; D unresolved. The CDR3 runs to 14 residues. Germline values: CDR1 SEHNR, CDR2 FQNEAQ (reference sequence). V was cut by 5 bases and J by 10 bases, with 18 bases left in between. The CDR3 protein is CASSANIGRREQFF. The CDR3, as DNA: TGTGCCAGCAGCGCCAACATAGGACGCCGGGAGCAGTTCTTC. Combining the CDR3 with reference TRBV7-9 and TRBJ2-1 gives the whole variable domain DTGVSQNPRHKITKRGQNVTFRCDPISEHNRLYWYRQTLGQGPEFLTYFQNEAQLEKSRLLSDRFSAERPKGSFSTLEIQRTEQGDSAMYLCASSANIGRREQFFGPGTRLTVL.

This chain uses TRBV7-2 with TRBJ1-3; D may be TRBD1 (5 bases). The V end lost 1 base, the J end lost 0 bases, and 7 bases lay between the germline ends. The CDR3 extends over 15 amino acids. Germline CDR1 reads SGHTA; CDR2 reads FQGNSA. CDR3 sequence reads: CASSLDGASGNTIYF. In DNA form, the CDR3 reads TGTGCCAGCAGCTTAGACGGGGCCTCTGGAAACACCATATATTTT.

This CDR3 is CASSIGRLRGNQPQHF. Here the CDR3 DNA reads TGTGCCAGTAGTATTGGGAGGTTGAGGGGCAATCAGCCCCAGCATTTT. The rearrangement joins TRBV19 to TRBJ1-5; D call uncertain. Germline values: CDR1 LNHDA, CDR2 SQIVND (reference sequence). V gave up 3 bases and J gave up 2 bases, with 14 bases separating them. This CDR3 has 16 residues.

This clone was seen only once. This CDR3 is CASSIGGRNYGYTF. Here the CDR3 DNA reads TGTGCCAGTAGTATAGGGGGCAGGAACTATGGCTACACCTTC. The rearrangement uses TRBV19 and TRBJ1-2; D might be TRBD1 (5 bases). V was pared by 1 base and J by 2 bases, with 8 bases between. The CDR3 totals 14 residues. Germline CDR1 LNHDA, CDR2 SQIVND (reference sequence).

CDR3 sequence reads: CASSQARYSPGQGNTEAFF. As DNA, the CDR3 is TGTGCCAGCAGCCAAGCTCGTTATTCTCCGGGACAGGGGAACACTGAAGCTTTCTTT. J is TRBJ1-1 and V is TRBV4-2; 9 bases match TRBD1. The J segment lost 1 base and the V segment lost 1 base, leaving 13 bases of the junction unmatched. The CDR3 covers 19 residues. Germline values: CDR1 LGHNA, CDR2 YNFKEQ.